One T cell receptor beta chain is described in this entry. Antigen: not known. This sample is drawn from a study of blood T cells in healthy people across ages. Whole-study context: Every two T cells gave about one barcoded beta molecule via template switching.

The second PCR ran roughly 6 to 11 cycles with a sample-barcoded 5' primer and J-beta primers. TCRdb redid the calling of the 5' RACE reads with MiXCR, one entry per CDR3 protein. The data hold about 580,000 distinct CDR3 sequences, with less than 60% observed a single time. The CDR3 has 16 amino acids. V dropped 0 bases and J dropped 0 bases, with 12 bases sitting between them. CDR1 and CDR2 from the germline V gene are LGHDT and YNNKEL (reference sequence). Findings of the study overall: Changes seen in expanded clonotypes were possibly confounded by donor CMV status left unknown.

The individuals who served as donors were healthy Caucasians living in Russia, aged roughly 6 to 90. Per sample, extraction of total RNA gave at least 5.5 micrograms in every case. This rearrangement joins TRBV3-1 to TRBJ2-7, with D perhaps given as TRBD1 or TRBD2 (5 bases each). The receptor was derived from an elderly man in good health. Sequenced input: blood. The CDR3 region is CASSQESGAYSYEQYF. As DNA, the CDR3 is TGTGCCAGCAGCCAAGAGTCCGGGGCTTACTCCTACGAGCAGTACTTC.